This entry lists 4 T cell receptor beta chains sequenced from one sample in a study of T cell responses to AZD1222 COVID-19 vaccine. Produced via immunoSEQ multiplex PCR; TCRdb's table is partial and in-frame only. The table lists about 120,000 clones, 92% of them singletons. The input for sequencing was peripheral blood, taken on day 0 of AZD1222 vaccination. The receptors were sampled from an adult in good health.

The chain combines TRBV6-2 or TRBV6-3 with TRBJ2-1; 8 positions agree with TRBD2. The V gene end was trimmed by 2 bases and the J gene end by 4 bases; junction bases not matched to a gene: 7. Germline CDR1 and CDR2: MNHEY and SVGEGT. CDR3 length: 16 amino acids. The DNA for the CDR3 is TGTGCCAGCAGTTACGGCGGTAGCGGGAAATACAATGAGCAGTTCTTC. It yields the protein CASSYGGSGKYNEQFF.

The chain recombines TRBV2 with TRBJ1-5; perhaps TRBD1 as D (5 bases). The germline gives CDR1 SNHLY, CDR2 FYNNEI. The CDR3 is 14 amino acids. V lost 8 bases, J lost 3 bases, and 14 bases lay in between. CDR3 sequence (DNA): TGTGCCAGCCGCAGACAGTTTCCCAATCAGCCCCAGCATTTT. It yields the protein CASRRQFPNQPQHF. The variable domain in full, with the rest retrieved from reference TRBV2 and TRBJ1-5, is EPEVTQTPSHQVTQMGQEVILRCVPISNHLYFYWYRQILGQKVEFLVSFYNNEISEKSEIFDDQFSVERPDGSNFTLKIRSTKLEDSAMYFCASRRQFPNQPQHFGDGTRLSIL.

The V call is TRBV28, the J call TRBJ1-2; 9 bases align to TRBD1. This CDR3 region has 15 residues. Germline CDR1 and CDR2: MDHEN and SYDVKM. The V and J ends lost 3 bases and 4 bases, in that order; junction bases with no gene match: 6. CDR3 coding DNA: TGTGCCAGCAGTTTCACGGGACAGGGAGTCTATGGCTACACCTTC. Its protein product is CASSFTGQGVYGYTF.

The CDR3 sequence: CAGRGRGASYEQYF. The CDR3 bases are TGTGCCGGACGAGGAAGGGGGGCGTCCTACGAGCAGTACTTC. The chain links TRBV28 to TRBJ2-7; D is tentatively TRBD1 or TRBD2 (6 bases each). V was pared by 11 bases and J by 1 base, with 18 bases between. The CDR3 is 14 amino acids. CDR1 and CDR2 (germline): MDHEN, SYDVKM.